A single sample is the source of the 2 T cell receptor beta chains below, sequenced in a study of cytotoxic CD8 clonotypes in ibrutinib-treated CLL. Only in-frame clones appear in the TCRdb table, and some are missing; sequencing was by immunoSEQ multiplex PCR. The data show 130,000 to 150,000 clones, with around 93% seen just once and 9.5% to 14% held by the top ten. This specimen consisted of PBMCs, obtained after 12 months of ibrutinib treatment. These receptors originate from a human donor with chronic lymphocytic leukemia.

The chain carries TRBV6-1 and TRBJ2-7; D tentatively fits TRBD1 or TRBD2 (6 bases each). Trimming left V 6 bases short and J 2 bases short, with 17 bases between. The germline V gene has CDR1 MNHNS and CDR2 SASEGT. The CDR3 loop spans 15 amino acids. CDR3 DNA sequence: TGTGCCAGCAGCCTAATGGAGGGGGAACCCTACGAGCAGTACTTC. This encodes CASSLMEGEPYEQYF.

The rearrangement links TRBV28 to TRBJ2-5; 13 bases agree with TRBD2. V dropped 5 bases and J dropped 2; count of bases not matched to a gene: 2. CDR3 length: 15 amino acids. Per the germline V gene, CDR1 is MDHEN and CDR2 is SYDVKM. This CDR3 reads CASSPGLAGQETQYF. The CDR3 DNA is TGTGCCAGCAGTCCGGGACTAGCGGGACAAGAGACCCAGTACTTC.